The rows below give T cell receptor beta chains drawn from one sample of a study of CD4+ T cells in melanoma. The repertoire was sequenced with immunoSEQ multiplex PCR; TCRdb's copy has only in-frame clones and lacks some. In the table there are over 15,000 clones, 81% of which are singletons. Source material: cells from a culture (not recorded whether cultured in vitro). These receptors were taken from a human donor with melanoma. The CDR3 runs from the conserved cysteine through the conserved F or W. Each record gives: D gene, V gene, clone size, J gene, CDR3 length, CDR3 protein, CDR3 DNA. A D gene is named only where the DNA matches it firmly. A row's size may be missing; if present it is once, few, many or a size class.

d_call: NA
v_call: TRBV29-1
clone_size: NA
j_call: TRBJ2-7
cdr3_length: 12
cdr3_aa: CSASSGGGEKYF
cdr3_nt: TGCAGCGCGAGCTCTGGAGGCGGAGAGAAGTACTTC

d_call: NA
v_call: TRBV5-6
clone_size: NA
j_call: TRBJ2-7
cdr3_length: 14
cdr3_aa: CATGETGSTYEQYF
cdr3_nt: TGTGCCACCGGAGAGACAGGTTCAACCTACGAGCAGTACTTC

d_call: NA
v_call: TRBV25-1
clone_size: NA
j_call: TRBJ1-6
cdr3_length: 14
cdr3_aa: CASSERRTNSPLHF
cdr3_nt: TGTGCCAGCAGTGAACGACGGACTAATTCACCCCTCCACTTT

d_call: TRBD1
v_call: TRBV10-2
clone_size: NA
j_call: TRBJ2-3
cdr3_length: 15
cdr3_aa: CASSELRGRTDTQYF
cdr3_nt: TGCGCCAGCAGTGAGCTCAGGGGGCGCACAGATACGCAGTATTTT

d_call: TRBD1
v_call: TRBV6-6
clone_size: NA
j_call: TRBJ1-1
cdr3_length: 14
cdr3_aa: CASTSTGWLTEAFF
cdr3_nt: TGTGCCAGCACCTCGACAGGGTGGCTCACTGAAGCTTTCTTT

d_call: TRBD1
v_call: TRBV18
clone_size: NA
j_call: TRBJ2-2
cdr3_length: 16
cdr3_aa: CASSPGQGTNTGELFF
cdr3_nt: TGTGCCAGCTCACCGGGACAGGGCACGAACACCGGGGAGCTGTTTTTT

d_call: NA
v_call: TRBV5-1
clone_size: NA
j_call: TRBJ2-3
cdr3_length: 15
cdr3_aa: CASSLEPGAADTQYF
cdr3_nt: TGCGCCAGCAGCTTGGAGCCAGGCGCGGCAGATACGCAGTATTTT

d_call: NA
v_call: TRBV10-3
clone_size: NA
j_call: TRBJ2-7
cdr3_length: 16
cdr3_aa: CAISESPQRNSYEQYF
cdr3_nt: TGTGCCATCAGTGAGAGTCCCCAGCGGAACTCCTACGAGCAGTACTTC

d_call: NA
v_call: TRBV9
clone_size: NA
j_call: TRBJ2-3
cdr3_length: 14
cdr3_aa: CASSVGQGTGTQYF
cdr3_nt: TGTGCCAGCAGCGTGGGCCAAGGGACGGGTACGCAGTATTTT

d_call: NA
v_call: TRBV11-2
clone_size: NA
j_call: TRBJ1-2
cdr3_length: 13
cdr3_aa: CASSLTASYGYTF
cdr3_nt: TGTGCCAGCAGCTTAACGGCTAGCTATGGCTACACCTTC

d_call: NA
v_call: TRBV19
clone_size: NA
j_call: TRBJ1-1
cdr3_length: 13
cdr3_aa: CASSRWGNTEAFF
cdr3_nt: TGTGCCAGTAGTCGATGGGGGAACACTGAAGCTTTCTTT

d_call: TRBD2
v_call: TRBV15
clone_size: NA
j_call: TRBJ2-1
cdr3_length: 17
cdr3_aa: CATSRVPSGGWDNEQFF
cdr3_nt: TGTGCCACCAGCAGAGTCCCTAGCGGGGGGTGGGACAATGAGCAGTTCTTC

d_call: TRBD1
v_call: TRBV6-1
clone_size: NA
j_call: TRBJ1-2
cdr3_length: 15
cdr3_aa: CASRTGASANYGYTF
cdr3_nt: TGTGCCAGTCGGACAGGGGCTTCAGCTAACTATGGCTACACCTTC

d_call: NA
v_call: TRBV13
clone_size: NA
j_call: TRBJ2-6
cdr3_length: 13
cdr3_aa: CASGRSGANVLTF
cdr3_nt: TGTGCCAGCGGGAGATCTGGGGCCAACGTCCTGACTTTC

d_call: NA
v_call: TRBV5-1
clone_size: NA
j_call: TRBJ1-1
cdr3_length: 14
cdr3_aa: CASSLGGLGTEAFF
cdr3_nt: TGCGCCAGCAGCTTGGGGGGATTAGGGACTGAAGCTTTCTTT

d_call: NA
v_call: TRBV30
clone_size: once
j_call: TRBJ1-5
cdr3_length: 13
cdr3_aa: CAWSPTGLQPQHF
cdr3_nt: TGTGCCTGGAGTCCGACAGGCCTGCAGCCCCAGCATTTT

d_call: NA
v_call: TRBV6-6
clone_size: once
j_call: TRBJ1-1
cdr3_length: 12
cdr3_aa: CASSYGGIEAFF
cdr3_nt: TGTGCCAGCAGTTACGGGGGGATAGAAGCTTTCTTT

d_call: NA
v_call: TRBV30
clone_size: once
j_call: TRBJ1-1
cdr3_length: 11
cdr3_aa: CAWNRPSGAFF
cdr3_nt: TGTGCCTGGAATAGACCCTCGGGGGCTTTCTTT

d_call: NA
v_call: TRBV19
clone_size: once
j_call: TRBJ1-3
cdr3_length: 14
cdr3_aa: CASRPVASGNTIYF
cdr3_nt: TGTGCCAGTAGACCCGTCGCGAGTGGAAACACCATATATTTT

d_call: NA
v_call: TRBV6-1
clone_size: NA
j_call: TRBJ2-5
cdr3_length: 14
cdr3_aa: CASSGGTRGETQYF
cdr3_nt: TGTGCCAGCAGTGGCGGGACTCGAGGGGAGACCCAGTACTTC

d_call: NA
v_call: TRBV11-3
clone_size: NA
j_call: TRBJ2-5
cdr3_length: 13
cdr3_aa: CASSFQSEETQYF
cdr3_nt: TGTGCCAGCAGCTTTCAGTCAGAAGAGACCCAGTACTTC

d_call: NA
v_call: TRBV19
clone_size: NA
j_call: TRBJ2-3
cdr3_length: 13
cdr3_aa: CASSIRTVDTQYF
cdr3_nt: TGTGCCAGTAGTATAAGGACCGTGGATACGCAGTATTTT

d_call: NA
v_call: TRBV18
clone_size: NA
j_call: TRBJ1-4
cdr3_length: 14
cdr3_aa: CASSPQGLSEKLFF
cdr3_nt: TGTGCCAGCTCACCACAGGGGTTAAGTGAAAAACTGTTTTTT

d_call: NA
v_call: TRBV11-2
clone_size: NA
j_call: TRBJ1-2
cdr3_length: 13
cdr3_aa: CASSSLAVRGYTF
cdr3_nt: TGTGCCAGCAGCTCCTTAGCGGTTCGTGGCTACACCTTC

d_call: TRBD1
v_call: TRBV7-6
clone_size: NA
j_call: TRBJ2-1
cdr3_length: 16
cdr3_aa: CASTSGQGSSYNEQFF
cdr3_nt: TGTGCCAGTACCTCGGGACAGGGGAGCTCCTACAATGAGCAGTTCTTC

d_call: NA
v_call: TRBV5-1
clone_size: few
j_call: TRBJ1-3
cdr3_length: 16
cdr3_aa: CASSLREGGSGNTIYF
cdr3_nt: TGCGCCAGCAGCTTGCGCGAGGGTGGCTCTGGAAACACCATATATTTT

d_call: TRBD2
v_call: TRBV11-2
clone_size: NA
j_call: TRBJ2-5
cdr3_length: 18
cdr3_aa: CASSLEASGGATRKTQYF
cdr3_nt: TGTGCCAGCAGCTTAGAGGCTAGCGGGGGGGCAACTAGAAAGACCCAGTACTTC

d_call: NA
v_call: TRBV10-2
clone_size: NA
j_call: TRBJ2-7
cdr3_length: 16
cdr3_aa: CASSEPPFGGEYEQYF
cdr3_nt: TGCGCCAGCAGTGAGCCACCCTTTGGTGGGGAATACGAGCAGTACTTC

d_call: NA
v_call: TRBV10-3
clone_size: once
j_call: TRBJ1-4
cdr3_length: 13
cdr3_aa: CAISDRDNEKLFF
cdr3_nt: TGTGCCATCAGTGACAGGGATAATGAAAAACTGTTTTTT

d_call: NA
v_call: TRBV2
clone_size: few
j_call: TRBJ1-1
cdr3_length: 13
cdr3_aa: CASSEGRGTEAFF
cdr3_nt: TGTGCCAGCAGTGAAGGCAGGGGCACTGAAGCTTTCTTT

d_call: NA
v_call: TRBV5-1
clone_size: NA
j_call: TRBJ1-1
cdr3_length: 12
cdr3_aa: CASSLTRREAFF
cdr3_nt: TGCGCCAGCAGCCTCACCCGTCGAGAAGCTTTCTTT

d_call: NA
v_call: TRBV6-1
clone_size: once
j_call: TRBJ1-3
cdr3_length: 13
cdr3_aa: CASTQLSGNTIYF
cdr3_nt: TGTGCCAGCACGCAGCTCTCTGGAAACACCATATATTTT

d_call: NA
v_call: TRBV7-8
clone_size: few
j_call: TRBJ1-4
cdr3_length: 14
cdr3_aa: CASSLGNVNEKLFF
cdr3_nt: TGTGCCAGCAGCTTAGGGAATGTCAATGAAAAACTGTTTTTT

d_call: TRBD2
v_call: TRBV11-2
clone_size: few
j_call: TRBJ2-1
cdr3_length: 17
cdr3_aa: CASIQSFSGGRYNEQFF
cdr3_nt: TGTGCCAGCATTCAGTCTTTTAGCGGGGGGCGCTACAATGAGCAGTTCTTC

d_call: TRBD1
v_call: TRBV5-1
clone_size: NA
j_call: TRBJ2-7
cdr3_length: 17
cdr3_aa: CASSLRVLGQGAGEQYF
cdr3_nt: TGCGCCAGCAGCCTGCGTGTATTGGGACAGGGGGCAGGGGAGCAGTACTTC

d_call: NA
v_call: TRBV2
clone_size: NA
j_call: TRBJ2-7
cdr3_length: 15
cdr3_aa: CASSEFSTDPYEQYF
cdr3_nt: TGTGCCAGCAGTGAATTTTCAACAGACCCTTACGAGCAGTACTTC

d_call: NA
v_call: TRBV19
clone_size: NA
j_call: TRBJ1-3
cdr3_length: 13
cdr3_aa: CASSINKGNTIYF
cdr3_nt: TGTGCCAGTAGTATAAACAAAGGAAACACCATATATTTT